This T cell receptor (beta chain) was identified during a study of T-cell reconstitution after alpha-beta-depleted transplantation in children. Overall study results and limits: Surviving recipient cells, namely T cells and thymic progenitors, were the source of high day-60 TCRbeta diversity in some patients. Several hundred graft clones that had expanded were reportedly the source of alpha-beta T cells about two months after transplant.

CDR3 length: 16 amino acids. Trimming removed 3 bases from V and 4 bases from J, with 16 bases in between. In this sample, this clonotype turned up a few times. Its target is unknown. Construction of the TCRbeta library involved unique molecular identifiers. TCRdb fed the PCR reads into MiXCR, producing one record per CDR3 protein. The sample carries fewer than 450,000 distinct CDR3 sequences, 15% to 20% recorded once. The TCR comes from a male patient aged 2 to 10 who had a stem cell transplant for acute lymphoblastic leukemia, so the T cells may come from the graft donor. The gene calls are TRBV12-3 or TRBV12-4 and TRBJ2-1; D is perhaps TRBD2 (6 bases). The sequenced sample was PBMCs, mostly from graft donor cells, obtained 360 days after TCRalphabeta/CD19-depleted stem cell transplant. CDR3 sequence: CASSLWEAGGYNEQFF. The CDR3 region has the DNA TGTGCCAGCAGTTTGTGGGAGGCCGGGGGATACAATGAGCAGTTCTTC.